This passage covers 27 T cell receptor beta chains from one sample sequenced in a study of blood T cells in healthy people across ages. Combining a sample-barcoded 5' primer with a J-beta primer mix, a second PCR ran for about 6 to 12 cycles. TCRdb used MiXCR to reprocess the 5' RACE reads, holding one entry per CDR3 protein. The profile shows under 700,000 distinct CDR3 sequences, about 24% of them singletons. The data were also submitted as part of a second study, on T cells of mothers and their children.

The sequenced material came from blood. Receptors originate from a boy under 18 in good health.

The chain links TRBV27 to TRBJ1-6; possibly TRBD1 for D (6 bases). Germline CDR1 reads MNHEY; CDR2 reads SMNVEV (reference sequence). This CDR3 region has 17 residues. V was cut by 3 bases and J by 1 base, with 13 bases left in between. This chain's CDR3 is CASSFWERGSYNSPLHF. CDR3 sequence (DNA): TGTGCCAGCAGTTTCTGGGAAAGGGGGTCCTATAATTCACCCCTCCACTTT.

This clonotype was seen more than once but under ten times. The V gene is TRBV5-1, the J gene TRBJ2-3; 7 bases are shared with TRBD1. The V gene end was trimmed by 2 bases and the J gene end by 4 bases; junction bases not matched to a gene: 10. The germline V gene has CDR1 SGHRS and CDR2 YFSETQ. This CDR3 has 16 amino acids. The CDR3 sequence is CASSFPRGQTADTQYF. CDR3 coding DNA: TGCGCCAGCAGCTTTCCCCGGGGACAGACAGCAGATACGCAGTATTTT.

Notes on this clonotype: Its ends do not fully match the called genes, so a read error is possible. The chain is built from TRBV3-1 and TRBJ1-2, with 8 bases aligning to TRBD1. Germline V gene lookup returns CDR1 LGHDT and CDR2 YNNKEL (reference sequence). The CDR3 contains 14 residues. Written as DNA, the CDR3 is TGTGCCAGCCCCACCGGACAGGGCTTCTATGACTACACCTTC. Residues: CASPTGQGFYDYTF.

V gene TRBV20-1 combines with J gene TRBJ2-2; D gene uncertain. Germline V gene lookup returns CDR1 DFQATT and CDR2 SNEGSKA (reference sequence). CDR3 length: 14 residues. V lost 2 bases and J lost 5, with 12 bases in between. CDR3 nucleotides: TGCAGTGCTAGACCCCCGACTCGAACCGGGGAGCTGTTTTTT. Its translation: CSARPPTRTGELFF.

This clonotype was detected many times. The chain employs TRBV4-1 and TRBJ1-3; unclear D gene. This CDR3 is 15 amino acids long. Germline V gives CDR1 MGHRA, CDR2 YSYEKL. V lost 1 base and J 4 bases, leaving 11 bases between the germline ends. For the CDR3, the DNA is TGCGCCAGCAGCCAAGTTCCCAGGCCCGGAAACACCATATATTTT. This gives the protein CASSQVPRPGNTIYF.

The chain uses TRBV5-1 and TRBJ2-1, with 13 positions matching TRBD2. The CDR3 covers 18 residues. Germline V gene sequence: CDR1 SGHRS, CDR2 YFSETQ. The trim removed 5 bases at V and 0 bases at J, leaving 8 bases unmatched. CDR3 sequence: CASRTGTSGTSSYNEQFF. CDR3 nucleotide sequence: TGCGCCAGCAGGACCGGGACTAGCGGGACGAGCTCCTACAATGAGCAGTTCTTC.

V gene TRBV28 combines with J gene TRBJ2-7, with 9 bases lining up with TRBD2. Trimming at V came to 9 bases and at J to 3 bases, leaving 12 bases not matched to a gene. CDR1 and CDR2 from the germline V gene are MDHEN and SYDVKM. The CDR3 has 15 residues. In DNA form, the CDR3 reads TGTGCCAGAGACGGTCGGCGGGGGGGCCGCTACGAGCAGTACTTC. Protein sequence: CARDGRRGGRYEQYF.

There are a few counts of this clonotype. The V call is TRBV15, the J call TRBJ2-4, with 9 bases fitting TRBD1. The junction had 10 bases not matched to a gene; V was cut back by 5 bases and J by 8 bases. Germline lookup yields CDR1 LNHNV and CDR2 YYDKDF (reference sequence). The CDR3 totals 15 residues. DNA of the CDR3: TGTGCCACCAGCTCAGGGGGGACAGGGCGTGACATTCAGTACTTC. Its protein product is CATSSGGTGRDIQYF.

This clonotype showed up just a few times. This chain links TRBV7-2 with TRBJ2-1; no clear D. Germline V gives CDR1 SGHTA, CDR2 FQGNSA. Trimming removed 5 bases at V and 9 bases at J, with 11 bases between. The CDR3 has 12 amino acids. As DNA, the CDR3 is TGTGCCAGCAGCCATGTGGGGTCTGAGCAGTTCTTC. Translating it yields CASSHVGSEQFF.

This clonotype was observed a few times. V usage is TRBV7-6 and J usage is TRBJ2-7, with no clear D. Germline CDR1 and CDR2: SGHVS and FNYEAQ. The CDR3 length is 12 residues. The V end was cut by 2 bases, the J end by 5 bases, with 7 bases between. CDR3 region: CASSLNLNEQYF. The CDR3 nucleotides are TGTGCCAGCAGCTTAAATTTGAACGAGCAGTACTTC.

Only a few counts were recorded for this clonotype. The chain recombines TRBV12-3 or TRBV12-4 with TRBJ1-6; perhaps TRBD1 as D (5 bases). The CDR3 consists of 13 residues. The V and J ends lost 3 bases and 10 bases respectively, with 10 bases between them. This CDR3 reads CASSFGTASPLHF. As DNA, the CDR3 is TGTGCCAGCAGTTTTGGGACGGCCTCACCCCTCCACTTT.

Points on this clonotype: The junction does not match germline at one end; this may be a read error. The chain carries TRBV6-1 and TRBJ1-2, with D maybe TRBD1 (5 bases). The CDR3 contains 12 residues. CDR1 is MNHNS and CDR2 is SASEGT in the germline V gene. CDR3 nucleotide sequence: TGCGCCAGCAGTGAAATTCCAGGGCTGTGCACCTTC. Translation gives CASSEIPGLCTF.

The V gene is TRBV7-2, the J gene TRBJ2-3; weak D call: TRBD1 (5 bases). CDR3 length equals 14 residues. CDR1 and CDR2 from the germline V gene are SGHTA and FQGNSA. V was cut by 8 bases and J by 8 bases, with 20 bases left in between. CDR3 nucleotides: TGTGCCAGCCTGTGGGGCAGTTCGTCGGTTACGCAGTATTTT. This encodes CASLWGSSSVTQYF.

V usage is TRBV10-3 and J usage is TRBJ2-6, with D maybe TRBD2 (5 bases). The V gene's germline CDR1 is ENHRY and CDR2 SYGVKD. Trimming removed 0 bases from V and 0 bases from J, with 15 bases in between. CDR3 length: 19 amino acids. The DNA of the CDR3 is TGTGCCATCAGTGAGTCGAGGGAGAAGAGGGCCTCTGGGGCCAACGTCCTGACTTTC. Encoded protein: CAISESREKRASGANVLTF.

The chain combines TRBV24-1 with TRBJ2-3; D call uncertain. The V and J ends lost 2 bases and 1 base respectively, with 6 bases between them. This CDR3 has 14 residues. Germline-derived CDR1 and CDR2 are KGHDR and SFDVKD. The CDR3 spells CATSDWARTDTQYF. The CDR3 nucleotides are TGTGCCACCAGTGATTGGGCACGCACAGATACGCAGTATTTT.

This clonotype was observed a handful of times. The CDR3 DNA sequence: TGCAGCGTTGAAGACCAGGACAGCTCCTACGAGCAGTACTTC. Amino acid sequence: CSVEDQDSSYEQYF. This chain joins TRBV29-1 and TRBJ2-7, with D possibly matching TRBD1 (6 bases). Between the trimmed V and J ends, which lost 0 bases and 0 bases, there was a span of 9 bases. The CDR3 is 14 residues long. Germline-derived CDR1 and CDR2 are SQVTM and ANQGSEA.

This clonotype was counted a few times. The CDR3 reads CASSAPGGGTLYEQYF. The CDR3 nucleotides read TGTGCCAGCAGTGCCCCGGGCGGGGGGACCCTCTACGAGCAGTACTTC. V usage is TRBV28 and J usage is TRBJ2-7; 8 positions agree with TRBD2. The CDR3 contains 16 residues. V lost 5 bases, J lost 3 bases, and 12 bases stayed unmatched. Germline V gene lookup returns CDR1 MDHEN and CDR2 SYDVKM.

This clonotype was seen only a few times. The chain carries TRBV4-1 and TRBJ1-4; 9 bases map to TRBD1. The J segment lost 6 bases and the V segment lost 0 bases, leaving 5 bases of the junction unmatched. Looked up from germline, CDR1 is MGHRA and CDR2 is YSYEKL. The CDR3 runs 16 residues. CDR3 sequence: CASSQEAWTGDEKLFF. The CDR3 DNA sequence: TGCGCCAGCAGCCAAGAGGCTTGGACAGGGGATGAAAAACTGTTTTTT.

This clonotype was seen just once. The chain is built from TRBV29-1 and TRBJ2-1; TRBD2 matches at 11 bases. CDR3 length equals 15 residues. Germline V gene data show CDR1 as SQVTM and CDR2 as ANQGSEA. V was pared by 3 bases and J by 4 bases, with 5 bases of the junction left unmatched. In DNA, the CDR3 is TGCAGCGTTGAGAGGGGACTAGCGGTTTACAATGAGCAGTTCTTC. Its translation: CSVERGLAVYNEQFF.

This clonotype has more than one count but fewer than ten. The chain uses TRBV28 and TRBJ1-5; possibly TRBD1 for D (6 bases). Germline V gene lookup returns CDR1 MDHEN and CDR2 SYDVKM. V was shortened by 3 bases and J by 7 bases, with 16 bases between the two germline ends. The length of the CDR3 is 15 residues. The CDR3 nucleotides are TGTGCCAGCAGTTTCAGCAGGGGATTTGAGCAGCCCCAGCATTTT. Translation gives CASSFSRGFEQPQHF.

The chain combines TRBV13 with TRBJ1-1; TRBD1 matches at 8 bases. Germline trimming cut 6 bases from V and 5 bases from J; bases unmatched to any gene: 11. CDR3 size: 15 residues. Per the germline V gene, CDR1 is PRHDT and CDR2 is FYEKMQ (reference sequence). CDR3 bases: TGTGCCAGCAGACGTCAGGGGGCAGGAGGTACTGAAGCTTTCTTT. This translates into CASRRQGAGGTEAFF. Full variable domain (remainder filled in from reference TRBV13 and TRBJ1-1): AAGVIQSPRHLIKEKRETATLKCYPIPRHDTVYWYQQGPGQDPQFLISFYEKMQSDKGSIPDRFSAQQFSDYHSELNMSSLELGDSALYFCASRRQGAGGTEAFFGQGTRLTVV.

This chain joins TRBV7-3 and TRBJ2-3, with 7 bases identical to TRBD1. CDR1 is SGHTA, CDR2 FQGTGA, per germline. V lost 5 bases, J lost 5 bases, and 10 bases stayed unmatched. The CDR3 is 15 residues long. The CDR3: CASSPERGLGDTQYF. The DNA for the CDR3 is TGTGCCAGCAGCCCCGAGAGGGGGCTGGGAGATACGCAGTATTTT.

The table lists this clonotype with a few counts. The chain couples TRBV5-1 to TRBJ2-2; D is ambiguous. This CDR3 has 15 residues. Germline-derived CDR1 and CDR2 are SGHRS and YFSETQ. The V gene lost 4 bases and the J gene lost 2 bases, with 12 bases spanning the gap. The chain's CDR3 is CASSALSVNTGELFF. The CDR3 DNA sequence: TGCGCCAGCAGCGCCCTCTCAGTCAACACCGGGGAGCTGTTTTTT.

The rearrangement links TRBV29-1 to TRBJ2-7; D possibly uses TRBD1 or TRBD2 (6 bases each). V lost 6 bases to trimming and J lost 7 bases, with 22 bases between them. The CDR3 runs to 14 residues. Germline lookup yields CDR1 SQVTM and CDR2 ANQGSEA. CDR3 sequence reads: CSVPTGQSAGEQYF. CDR3 coding DNA: TGCAGCGTCCCAACAGGACAGTCCGCGGGGGAGCAGTACTTC.

This clonotype was observed a single time. The V gene is TRBV6-1, the J gene TRBJ1-2; possible D gene TRBD1, 6 bases. Germline V gene sequence: CDR1 MNHNS, CDR2 SASEGT. The CDR3 totals 16 residues. V lost 6 bases and J 4 bases, leaving 21 bases between the germline ends. The DNA of the CDR3 is TGTGCCAGCAGAGAGCTCGGGGGGGGGCCCGGCTATGGCTACACCTTC. Its translation is CASRELGGGPGYGYTF.

This sequence joins TRBV3-1 and TRBJ2-5; 14 bases are a match to TRBD2. V lost 6 bases and J lost 5; bases outside the gene matches: 8. The germline V gene has CDR1 LGHDT and CDR2 YNNKEL (reference sequence). The CDR3 covers 16 residues. This chain's CDR3 is CASRPTSGGALETQYF. CDR3 nucleotides: TGTGCCAGCAGACCGACTAGCGGGGGGGCCTTGGAGACCCAGTACTTC.

This rearrangement joins TRBV24-1 to TRBJ2-5; D is ambiguous. The J call may be incorrect, as the DNA end agrees better with TRBJ2-7. CDR1 is KGHDR, CDR2 SFDVKD, per germline. The CDR3 has 13 amino acids. The CDR3 DNA is TGTGCCACCAGTGATTTGCTGGACGACGAGCAGTACTTC. Protein: CATSDLLDDEQYF.